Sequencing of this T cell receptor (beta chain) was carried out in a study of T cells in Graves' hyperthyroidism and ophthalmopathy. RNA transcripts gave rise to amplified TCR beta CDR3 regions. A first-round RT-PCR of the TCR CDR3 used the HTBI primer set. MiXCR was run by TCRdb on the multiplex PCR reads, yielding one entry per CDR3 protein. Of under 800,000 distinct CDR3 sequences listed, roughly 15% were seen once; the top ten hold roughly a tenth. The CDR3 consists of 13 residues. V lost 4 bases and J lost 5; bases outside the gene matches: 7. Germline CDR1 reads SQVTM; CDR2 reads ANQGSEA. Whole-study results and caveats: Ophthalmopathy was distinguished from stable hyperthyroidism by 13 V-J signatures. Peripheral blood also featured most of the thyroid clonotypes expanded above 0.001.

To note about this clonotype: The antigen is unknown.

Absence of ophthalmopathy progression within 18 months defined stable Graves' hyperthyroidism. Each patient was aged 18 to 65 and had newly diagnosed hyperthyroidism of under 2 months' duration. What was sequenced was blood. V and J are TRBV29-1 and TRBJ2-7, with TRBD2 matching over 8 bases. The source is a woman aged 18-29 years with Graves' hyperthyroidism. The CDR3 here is CSVGTAGVHEQYF. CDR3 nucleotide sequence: TGCAGCGTTGGGACAGCGGGAGTACACGAGCAGTACTTC.